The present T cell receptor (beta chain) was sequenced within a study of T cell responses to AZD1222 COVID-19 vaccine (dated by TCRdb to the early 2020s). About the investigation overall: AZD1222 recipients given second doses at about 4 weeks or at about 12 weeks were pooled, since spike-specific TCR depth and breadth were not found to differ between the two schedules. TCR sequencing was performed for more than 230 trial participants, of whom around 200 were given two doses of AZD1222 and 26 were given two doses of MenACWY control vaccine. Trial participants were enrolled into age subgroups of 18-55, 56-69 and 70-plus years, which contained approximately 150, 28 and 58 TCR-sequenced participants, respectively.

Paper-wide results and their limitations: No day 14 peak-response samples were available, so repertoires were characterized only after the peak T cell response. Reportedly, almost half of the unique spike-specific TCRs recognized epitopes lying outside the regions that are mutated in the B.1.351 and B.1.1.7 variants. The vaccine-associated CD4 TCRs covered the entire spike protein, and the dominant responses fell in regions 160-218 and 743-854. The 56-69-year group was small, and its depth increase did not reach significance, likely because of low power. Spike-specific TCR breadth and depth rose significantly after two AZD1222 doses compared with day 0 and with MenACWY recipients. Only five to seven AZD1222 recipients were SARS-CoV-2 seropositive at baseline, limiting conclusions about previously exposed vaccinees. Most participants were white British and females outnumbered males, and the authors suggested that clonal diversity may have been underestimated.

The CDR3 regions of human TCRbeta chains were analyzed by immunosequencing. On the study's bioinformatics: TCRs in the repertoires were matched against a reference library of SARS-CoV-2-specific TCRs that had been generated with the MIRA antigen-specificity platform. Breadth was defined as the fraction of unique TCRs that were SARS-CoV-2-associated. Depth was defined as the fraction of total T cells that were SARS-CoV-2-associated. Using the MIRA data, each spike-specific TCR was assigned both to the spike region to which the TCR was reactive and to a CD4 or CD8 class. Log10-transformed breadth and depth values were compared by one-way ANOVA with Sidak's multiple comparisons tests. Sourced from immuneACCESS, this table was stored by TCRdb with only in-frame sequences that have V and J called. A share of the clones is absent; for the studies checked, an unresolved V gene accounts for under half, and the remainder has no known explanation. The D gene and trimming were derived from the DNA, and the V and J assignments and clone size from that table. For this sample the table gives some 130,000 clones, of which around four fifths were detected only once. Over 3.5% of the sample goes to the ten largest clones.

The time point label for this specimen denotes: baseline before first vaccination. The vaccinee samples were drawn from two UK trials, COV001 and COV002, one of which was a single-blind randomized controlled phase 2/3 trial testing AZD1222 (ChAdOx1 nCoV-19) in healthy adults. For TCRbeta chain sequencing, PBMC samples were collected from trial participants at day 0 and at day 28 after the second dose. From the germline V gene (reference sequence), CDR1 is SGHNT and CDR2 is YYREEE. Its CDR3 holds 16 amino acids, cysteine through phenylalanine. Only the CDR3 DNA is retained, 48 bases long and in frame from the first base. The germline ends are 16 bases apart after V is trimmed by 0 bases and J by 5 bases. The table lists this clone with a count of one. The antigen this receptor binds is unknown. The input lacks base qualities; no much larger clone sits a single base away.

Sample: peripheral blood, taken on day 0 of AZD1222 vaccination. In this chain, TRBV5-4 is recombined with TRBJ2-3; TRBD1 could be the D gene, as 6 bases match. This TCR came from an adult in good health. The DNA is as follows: TGTGCCAGCAGCTTGGTTGGACAGCCTCGAGGAGATACGCAGTATTTT. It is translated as CASSLVGQPRGDTQYF.